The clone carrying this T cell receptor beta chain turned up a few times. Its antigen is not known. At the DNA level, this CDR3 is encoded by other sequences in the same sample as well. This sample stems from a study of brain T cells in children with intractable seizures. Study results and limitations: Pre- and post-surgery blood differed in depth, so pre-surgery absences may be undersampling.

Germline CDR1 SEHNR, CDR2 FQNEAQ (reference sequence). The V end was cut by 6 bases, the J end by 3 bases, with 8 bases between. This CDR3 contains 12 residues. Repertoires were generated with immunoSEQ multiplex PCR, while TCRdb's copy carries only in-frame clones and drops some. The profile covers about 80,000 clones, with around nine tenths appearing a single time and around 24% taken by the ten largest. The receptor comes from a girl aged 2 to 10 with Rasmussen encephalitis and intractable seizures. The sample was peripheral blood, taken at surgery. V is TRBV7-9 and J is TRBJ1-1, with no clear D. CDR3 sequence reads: CASRDRYTEAFF. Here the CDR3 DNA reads TGTGCCAGCAGAGATAGATACACTGAAGCTTTCTTT.